These T cell receptor beta chains were read from a single sample in a study of cytomegalovirus exposure and HLA in healthy donors. The method was immunoSEQ multiplex PCR; TCRdb's version includes in-frame clones alone and lacks a portion of them. Of around 120,000 clones in the sample, approximately 72% are singletons; the top ten hold 6.5% to 9%. The material sequenced was PBMCs. These receptor sequences come from a woman aged 35 to 49 in good health and CMV-seropositive. The CDR3 runs from the conserved cysteine through the conserved F or W. D genes are given only for firm matches. Size tells how often a clone was seen (once, few, many) or the class of an expanded clone, and some rows leave it out.

cdr3_aa: CASSAENTDTQYF
cdr3_nt: TGTGCCAGCAGTGCTGAGAACACAGATACGCAGTATTTT
d_call: .
clone_size: .
j_call: TRBJ2-3
v_call: TRBV2

cdr3_aa: CASSLERGDTQYF
cdr3_nt: TGTGCCAGCAGCTTAGAGCGGGGAGATACGCAGTATTTT
d_call: .
clone_size: .
j_call: TRBJ2-3
v_call: TRBV11-3

cdr3_aa: CASRSPQGLNTEAFF
cdr3_nt: TGTGCCAGCAGAAGCCCACAGGGACTGAACACTGAAGCTTTCTTT
d_call: .
clone_size: .
j_call: TRBJ1-1
v_call: TRBV6-5

cdr3_aa: CASSIGGNTGELFF
cdr3_nt: TGTGCCAGCAGCATCGGGGGGAACACCGGGGAGCTGTTTTTT
d_call: .
clone_size: once
j_call: TRBJ2-2
v_call: TRBV7-2

cdr3_aa: CASSLNGGNTEAFF
cdr3_nt: TGCGCCAGCAGCTTGAACGGCGGGAACACTGAAGCTTTCTTT
d_call: .
clone_size: .
j_call: TRBJ1-1
v_call: TRBV5-1

cdr3_aa: CASSLSQGTEAFF
cdr3_nt: TGCGCCAGCAGCCTTTCACAGGGAACTGAAGCTTTCTTT
d_call: .
clone_size: .
j_call: TRBJ1-1
v_call: TRBV4-1

cdr3_aa: CASSQDGVKTKNIQYF
cdr3_nt: TGCGCCAGCAGCCAAGACGGGGTAAAGACCAAAAACATTCAGTACTTC
d_call: .
clone_size: .
j_call: TRBJ2-4
v_call: TRBV4-1

cdr3_aa: CASSLAQGAGNSPLHF
cdr3_nt: TGCGCCAGCAGCTTGGCCCAGGGGGCAGGTAATTCACCCCTCCACTTT
d_call: TRBD1
clone_size: .
j_call: TRBJ1-6
v_call: TRBV5-1

cdr3_aa: CASSPTQAGLLEQYF
cdr3_nt: TGTGCCAGCAGCCCAACCCAGGCGGGGTTGCTCGAGCAGTACTTC
d_call: .
clone_size: .
j_call: TRBJ2-7
v_call: TRBV7-9

cdr3_aa: CASSPDQDTEAFF
cdr3_nt: TGCGCCAGCAGCCCCGACCAGGACACTGAAGCTTTCTTT
d_call: .
clone_size: .
j_call: TRBJ1-1
v_call: TRBV5-1

cdr3_aa: CASSIEADYGYTF
cdr3_nt: TGTGCCAGTAGTATCGAGGCGGACTATGGCTACACCTTC
d_call: .
clone_size: once
j_call: TRBJ1-2
v_call: TRBV19

cdr3_aa: CASGGTGVCTDTQYF
cdr3_nt: TGCGCCAGCGGTGGTACAGGGGTTTGCACAGATACGCAGTATTTT
d_call: TRBD1
clone_size: .
j_call: TRBJ2-3
v_call: TRBV23-1

cdr3_aa: CASSLRTGWMEQFF
cdr3_nt: TGTGCCAGCAGCTTGAGGACAGGGTGGATGGAGCAGTTCTTC
d_call: TRBD1
clone_size: .
j_call: TRBJ2-1
v_call: TRBV5-6

cdr3_aa: CASSASGTASYGYTF
cdr3_nt: TGCGCCAGCAGCGCTTCCGGGACAGCCAGCTATGGCTACACCTTC
d_call: TRBD1
clone_size: .
j_call: TRBJ1-2
v_call: TRBV5-1

cdr3_aa: CASSESGGLGETQYF
cdr3_nt: TGTGCCAGCAGTGAGAGCGGGGGCCTTGGGGAGACCCAGTACTTC
d_call: TRBD2
clone_size: .
j_call: TRBJ2-5
v_call: TRBV2

cdr3_aa: CASSPGTGDEQYF
cdr3_nt: TGTGCCAGCTCACCAGGGACAGGGGACGAGCAGTACTTC
d_call: TRBD1
clone_size: few
j_call: TRBJ2-7
v_call: TRBV18

cdr3_aa: CASSLGWGANTEAFF
cdr3_nt: TGTGCCAGCAGCCTCGGGTGGGGCGCGAACACTGAAGCTTTCTTT
d_call: .
clone_size: .
j_call: TRBJ1-1
v_call: TRBV7-9

cdr3_aa: CASNSEKNTEAFF
cdr3_nt: TGTGCCAGCAACTCGGAGAAGAACACTGAAGCTTTCTTT
d_call: .
clone_size: .
j_call: TRBJ1-1
v_call: TRBV6-5

cdr3_aa: CASSLRPRDRGLSGNTIYF
cdr3_nt: TGTGCCAGCAGCTTACGGCCCCGGGACAGGGGGCTAAGTGGAAACACCATATATTTT
d_call: TRBD1
clone_size: once
j_call: TRBJ1-3
v_call: TRBV7-8

cdr3_aa: CASSVRQGTYGYTF
cdr3_nt: TGTGCCAGCAGTGTTCGACAGGGAACCTATGGCTACACCTTC
d_call: TRBD1
clone_size: .
j_call: TRBJ1-2
v_call: TRBV6-1

cdr3_aa: CASGLARPNTEAFF
cdr3_nt: TGTGCTAGTGGTTTAGCCAGGCCCAACACTGAAGCTTTCTTT
d_call: .
clone_size: few
j_call: TRBJ1-1
v_call: TRBV12-5

cdr3_aa: CAIKDRGRDYEQYF
cdr3_nt: TGTGCCATCAAGGACAGGGGGCGCGACTACGAGCAGTACTTC
d_call: TRBD1
clone_size: .
j_call: TRBJ2-7
v_call: TRBV10-3

cdr3_aa: CASSIQGANYGYTF
cdr3_nt: TGTGCCAGTAGTATCCAGGGGGCGAACTATGGCTACACCTTC
d_call: TRBD1
clone_size: .
j_call: TRBJ1-2
v_call: TRBV19

cdr3_aa: CAISESGRGNSGANVLTF
cdr3_nt: TGTGCCATCAGTGAGTCGGGTCGGGGGAACTCTGGGGCCAACGTCCTGACTTTC
d_call: .
clone_size: .
j_call: TRBJ2-6
v_call: TRBV10-3

cdr3_aa: CASSFSTGELFF
cdr3_nt: TGTGCCAGCAGCTTCTCGACCGGGGAGCTGTTTTTT
d_call: .
clone_size: .
j_call: TRBJ2-2
v_call: TRBV7-9

cdr3_aa: CASSFSSGENSPLHF
cdr3_nt: TGTGCCAGCAGCTTTAGTTCGGGGGAGAATTCACCCCTCCACTTT
d_call: .
clone_size: .
j_call: TRBJ1-6
v_call: TRBV11-2

cdr3_aa: CASSVNGGPSADTQYF
cdr3_nt: TGTGCCAGCAGCGTTAACGGGGGGCCCTCGGCAGATACGCAGTATTTT
d_call: .
clone_size: few
j_call: TRBJ2-3
v_call: TRBV9

cdr3_aa: CASSAGTGGASTGGYGYTF
cdr3_nt: TGTGCCAGCAGCGCGGGGACAGGGGGCGCCAGTACAGGTGGCTATGGCTACACCTTC
d_call: TRBD1
clone_size: .
j_call: TRBJ1-2
v_call: TRBV9

cdr3_aa: CASSHLSGTDYEGYTF
cdr3_nt: TGCGCCAGCAGCCACCTTAGCGGGACAGACTATGAAGGCTACACCTTC
d_call: TRBD1
clone_size: .
j_call: TRBJ1-2
v_call: TRBV4-1

cdr3_aa: CASSSPGGFEQYF
cdr3_nt: TGTGCCAGCAGCTCCCCCGGGGGGTTCGAGCAGTACTTC
d_call: TRBD2
clone_size: .
j_call: TRBJ2-7
v_call: TRBV7-9

cdr3_aa: CASSRESRPGELFF
cdr3_nt: TGTGCCAGCAGCCGGGAGTCGAGACCCGGGGAGCTGTTTTTT
d_call: .
clone_size: .
j_call: TRBJ2-2
v_call: TRBV5-4

cdr3_aa: CASSLAGRGDGYTF
cdr3_nt: TGTGCCAGCAGCTTGGCCGGAAGGGGCGATGGCTACACCTTC
d_call: .
clone_size: few
j_call: TRBJ1-2
v_call: TRBV5-4

cdr3_aa: CASSPRRGGQPQHF
cdr3_nt: TGTGCCAGCTCACCACGCAGGGGCGGTCAGCCCCAGCATTTT
d_call: .
clone_size: .
j_call: TRBJ1-5
v_call: TRBV18

cdr3_aa: CASSQAGQYGYTF
cdr3_nt: TGCGCCAGCAGCCAGGCTGGACAGTATGGCTACACCTTC
d_call: .
clone_size: .
j_call: TRBJ1-2
v_call: TRBV4-3

cdr3_aa: CASSMYQNQETQYF
cdr3_nt: TGTGCCAGTAGTATGTACCAGAATCAAGAGACCCAGTACTTC
d_call: .
clone_size: .
j_call: TRBJ2-5
v_call: TRBV19

cdr3_aa: CASSTGGGGETQYF
cdr3_nt: TGTGCCAGCAGTACCGGGGGGGGAGGGGAGACCCAGTACTTC
d_call: TRBD2
clone_size: .
j_call: TRBJ2-5
v_call: TRBV6-5

cdr3_aa: CASSYSASQETQYF
cdr3_nt: TGTGCCAGCAGTTACTCGGCCAGCCAAGAGACCCAGTACTTC
d_call: .
clone_size: .
j_call: TRBJ2-5
v_call: TRBV6-6

cdr3_aa: CAISETSGGNEQYF
cdr3_nt: TGTGCCATCAGTGAGACTAGCGGGGGGAACGAGCAGTACTTC
d_call: TRBD2
clone_size: .
j_call: TRBJ2-7
v_call: TRBV10-3

cdr3_aa: CASSVGEDTQYF
cdr3_nt: TGTGCCAGCAGCGTAGGGGAGGATACGCAGTATTTT
d_call: .
clone_size: .
j_call: TRBJ2-3
v_call: TRBV9

cdr3_aa: CATSRDRGGFRMNTEAFF
cdr3_nt: TGTGCCACCAGCAGAGATCGGGGGGGATTTCGCATGAACACTGAAGCTTTCTTT
d_call: .
clone_size: .
j_call: TRBJ1-1
v_call: TRBV15

cdr3_aa: CASSLRTAGNTIYF
cdr3_nt: TGTGCCAGCAGCTTGAGGACAGCTGGAAACACCATATATTTT
d_call: .
clone_size: .
j_call: TRBJ1-3
v_call: TRBV7-6

cdr3_aa: CASSFTSNQPQHF
cdr3_nt: TGTGCCAGCAGCTTTACAAGCAATCAGCCCCAGCATTTT
d_call: .
clone_size: .
j_call: TRBJ1-5
v_call: TRBV7-9

cdr3_aa: CASSILRDTDTQYF
cdr3_nt: TGTGCCAGCAGCATTTTACGGGACACAGATACGCAGTATTTT
d_call: .
clone_size: .
j_call: TRBJ2-3
v_call: TRBV7-2

cdr3_aa: CASSPTRGTSGGAETQYF
cdr3_nt: TGTGCCAGCAGCCCGACCCGTGGGACTAGCGGGGGAGCGGAGACCCAGTACTTC
d_call: TRBD2
clone_size: .
j_call: TRBJ2-5
v_call: TRBV7-2

cdr3_aa: CASSRDRGPNQPQHF
cdr3_nt: TGTGCCAGCAGTAGGGACAGGGGGCCCAATCAGCCCCAGCATTTT
d_call: TRBD1
clone_size: .
j_call: TRBJ1-5
v_call: TRBV2

cdr3_aa: CASSSTGNQPQHF
cdr3_nt: TGTGCCAGCAGCTCTACGGGCAATCAGCCCCAGCATTTT
d_call: .
clone_size: .
j_call: TRBJ1-5
v_call: TRBV7-9

cdr3_aa: CASSAGGRGQPQHF
cdr3_nt: TGTGCCAGCAGCGCGGGGGGGCGAGGTCAGCCCCAGCATTTT
d_call: .
clone_size: .
j_call: TRBJ1-5
v_call: TRBV2

cdr3_aa: CASSLSGGKGEETQYF
cdr3_nt: TGTGCCAGCAGCCTCAGCGGGGGGAAGGGAGAAGAGACCCAGTACTTC
d_call: TRBD2
clone_size: few
j_call: TRBJ2-5
v_call: TRBV7-2

cdr3_aa: CASSSTRVSYNEQFF
cdr3_nt: TGTGCCAGCAGCTCGACTAGGGTCTCCTACAATGAGCAGTTCTTC
d_call: .
clone_size: .
j_call: TRBJ2-1
v_call: TRBV7-8

cdr3_aa: CASSVEAGLNTEAFF
cdr3_nt: TGTGCCAGCAGCGTAGAGGCAGGTCTGAACACTGAAGCTTTCTTT
d_call: .
clone_size: few
j_call: TRBJ1-1
v_call: TRBV9

cdr3_aa: CASSLASGGRGNEQFF
cdr3_nt: TGTGCCAGCAGCTTAGCTAGCGGGGGGCGGGGGAATGAGCAGTTCTTC
d_call: TRBD2
clone_size: .
j_call: TRBJ2-1
v_call: TRBV11-3

cdr3_aa: CASSLGAGSSYEQYF
cdr3_nt: TGTGCCAGCAGCTTAGGCGCTGGTTCCTCCTACGAGCAGTACTTC
d_call: .
clone_size: few
j_call: TRBJ2-7
v_call: TRBV7-2

cdr3_aa: CSVEKAQGAPYEQYF
cdr3_nt: TGCAGCGTTGAAAAGGCGCAGGGGGCCCCCTACGAGCAGTACTTC
d_call: TRBD1
clone_size: once
j_call: TRBJ2-7
v_call: TRBV29-1

cdr3_aa: CASSEEAGGNYGYTF
cdr3_nt: TGTGCCAGCAGTGAAGAGGCAGGGGGAAACTATGGCTACACCTTC
d_call: TRBD1
clone_size: .
j_call: TRBJ1-2
v_call: TRBV2

cdr3_aa: CASSYKGQGPYGYTF
cdr3_nt: TGTGCCAGCAGTTACAAGGGACAGGGACCGTATGGCTACACCTTC
d_call: TRBD1
clone_size: once
j_call: TRBJ1-2
v_call: TRBV6-5